This T cell receptor beta chain emerged from a study of cytomegalovirus exposure and HLA in healthy donors. PCR amplification relied on 60 Vbeta primers (plus 13 Jbeta primers). TCRdb's copy holds only in-frame clones and misses some; the assay was immunoSEQ multiplex PCR. The sample carries some 89,000 clones, over 70% recorded once. Concerning this clone itself: Its specificity is unknown.

Study-level results: Later analysis reportedly placed an Asian-associated ancestry cluster below the approximately 730-donor mean in N-insertions. It was reported that the classifier diagnosed cytomegalovirus status with high specificity and sensitivity in both the original and validation cohorts. A later analysis revealed that TCR association rates differed between HLA loci, peaking at DRB1 and bottoming out at HLA-C.

This CDR3 has 17 amino acids. V was pared by 1 base and J by 1 base, with 14 bases between. Germline loops: CDR1 KGHSH, CDR2 LQKENI. The source of this sequence is a man in his 60s in good health and CMV-seronegative. The chain couples TRBV18 to TRBJ1-5; maybe TRBD1 (5 bases). The sequencing input was PBMCs. The CDR3 region is CASSPRVQVLSNQPQHF. The CDR3 DNA is TGTGCCAGCTCACCACGGGTACAGGTTTTGAGCAATCAGCCCCAGCATTTT.